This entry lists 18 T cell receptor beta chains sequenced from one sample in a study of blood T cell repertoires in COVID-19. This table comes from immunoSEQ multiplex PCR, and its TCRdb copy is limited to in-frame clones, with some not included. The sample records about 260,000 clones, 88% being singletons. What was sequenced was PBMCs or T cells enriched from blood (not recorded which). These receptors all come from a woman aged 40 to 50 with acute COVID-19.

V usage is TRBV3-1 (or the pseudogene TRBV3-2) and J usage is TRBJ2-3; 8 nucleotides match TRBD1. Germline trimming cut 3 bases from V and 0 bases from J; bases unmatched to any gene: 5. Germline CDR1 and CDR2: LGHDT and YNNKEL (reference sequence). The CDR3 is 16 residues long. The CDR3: CASSHRDRSSTDTQYF. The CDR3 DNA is TGTGCCAGCAGCCATCGGGACAGGTCTAGCACAGATACGCAGTATTTT.

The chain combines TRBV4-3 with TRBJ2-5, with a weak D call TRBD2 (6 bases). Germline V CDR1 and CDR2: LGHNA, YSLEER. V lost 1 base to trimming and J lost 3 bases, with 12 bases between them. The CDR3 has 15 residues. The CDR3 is CASSQVTRGEETQYF. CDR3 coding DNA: TGCGCCAGCAGCCAAGTGACGCGCGGGGAAGAGACCCAGTACTTC.

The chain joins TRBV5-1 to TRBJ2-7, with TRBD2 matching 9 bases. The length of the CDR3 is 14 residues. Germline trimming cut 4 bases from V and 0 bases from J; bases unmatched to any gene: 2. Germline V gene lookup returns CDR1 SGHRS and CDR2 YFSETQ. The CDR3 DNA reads TGCGCCAGCAGCCCGACTAGCGGCTCCTACGAGCAGTACTTC. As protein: CASSPTSGSYEQYF.

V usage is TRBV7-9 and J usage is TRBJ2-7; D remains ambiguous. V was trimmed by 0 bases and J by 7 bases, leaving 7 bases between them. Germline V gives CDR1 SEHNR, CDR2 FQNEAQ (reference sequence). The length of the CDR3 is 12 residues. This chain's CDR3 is CASSLAVREQYF. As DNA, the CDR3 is TGTGCCAGCAGCTTAGCGGTCCGGGAGCAGTACTTC. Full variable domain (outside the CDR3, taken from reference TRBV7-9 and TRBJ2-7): DTGVSQNPRHKITKRGQNVTFRCDPISEHNRLYWYRQTLGQGPEFLTYFQNEAQLEKSRLLSDRFSAERPKGSFSTLEIQRTEQGDSAMYLCASSLAVREQYFGPGTRLTVT.

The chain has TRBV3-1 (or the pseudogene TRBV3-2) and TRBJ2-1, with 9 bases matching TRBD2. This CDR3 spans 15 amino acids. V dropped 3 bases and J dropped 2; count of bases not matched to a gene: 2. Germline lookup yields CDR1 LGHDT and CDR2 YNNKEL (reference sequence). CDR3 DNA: TGTGCCAGCAGCCAGCTAGCGGGAACCTACAATGAGCAGTTCTTC. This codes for CASSQLAGTYNEQFF.

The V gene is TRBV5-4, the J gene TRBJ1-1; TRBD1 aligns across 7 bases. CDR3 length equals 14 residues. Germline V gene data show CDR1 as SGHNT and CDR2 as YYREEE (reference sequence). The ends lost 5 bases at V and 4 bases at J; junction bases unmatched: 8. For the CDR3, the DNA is TGTGCCAGCAGTCTTCCACAGGGGTCCACTGAAGCTTTCTTT. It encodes CASSLPQGSTEAFF.

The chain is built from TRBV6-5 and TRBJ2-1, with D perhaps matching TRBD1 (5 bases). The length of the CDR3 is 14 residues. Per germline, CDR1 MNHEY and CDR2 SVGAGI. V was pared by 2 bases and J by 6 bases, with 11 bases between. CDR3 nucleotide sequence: TGTGCCAGCAGTTACGTAGCAGGGCTCAATGAGCAGTTCTTC. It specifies CASSYVAGLNEQFF.

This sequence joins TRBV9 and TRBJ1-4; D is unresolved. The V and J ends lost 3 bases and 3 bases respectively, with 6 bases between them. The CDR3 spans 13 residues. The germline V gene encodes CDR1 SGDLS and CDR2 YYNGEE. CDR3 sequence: CASSGGSNEKLFF. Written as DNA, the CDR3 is TGTGCCAGCAGCGGAGGGTCTAATGAAAAACTGTTTTTT.

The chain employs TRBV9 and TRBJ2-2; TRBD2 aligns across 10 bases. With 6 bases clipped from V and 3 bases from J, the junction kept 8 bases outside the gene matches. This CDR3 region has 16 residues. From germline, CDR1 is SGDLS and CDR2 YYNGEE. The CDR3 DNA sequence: TGTGCCAGCACCCCCCTAGCGGGGGAATACACCGGGGAGCTGTTTTTT. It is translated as CASTPLAGEYTGELFF.

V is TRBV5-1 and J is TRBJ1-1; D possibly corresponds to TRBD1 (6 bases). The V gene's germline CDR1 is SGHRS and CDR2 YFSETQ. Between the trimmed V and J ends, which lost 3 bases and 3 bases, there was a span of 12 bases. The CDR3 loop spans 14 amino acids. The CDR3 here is CASSSSNRDTEAFF. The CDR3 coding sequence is TGCGCCAGCAGCTCGTCCAACAGGGACACTGAAGCTTTCTTT.

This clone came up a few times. CDR3 sequence reads: CATSGRTALTDTQYF. The CDR3 nucleotides are TGTGCCACCAGTGGTCGGACAGCCCTCACGGATACGCAGTATTTT. The chain carries TRBV24-1 and TRBJ2-3; weak D call: TRBD1 (6 bases). V lost 5 bases to trimming and J lost 6 bases, with 17 bases between them. CDR3 length equals 15 residues. CDR1 is KGHDR and CDR2 is SFDVKD in the germline V gene.

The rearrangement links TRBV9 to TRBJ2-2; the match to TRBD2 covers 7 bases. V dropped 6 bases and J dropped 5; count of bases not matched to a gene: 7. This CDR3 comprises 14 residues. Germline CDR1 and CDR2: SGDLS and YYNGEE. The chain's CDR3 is CASTGGRSTGELFF. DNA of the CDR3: TGTGCCAGCACTGGCGGGAGAAGTACCGGGGAGCTGTTTTTT.

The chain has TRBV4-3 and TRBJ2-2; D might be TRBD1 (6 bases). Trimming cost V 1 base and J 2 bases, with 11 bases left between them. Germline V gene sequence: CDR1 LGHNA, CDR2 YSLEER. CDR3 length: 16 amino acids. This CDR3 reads CASSQGSGTNTGELFF. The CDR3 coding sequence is TGCGCCAGCAGCCAAGGAAGTGGGACAAACACCGGGGAGCTGTTTTTT.

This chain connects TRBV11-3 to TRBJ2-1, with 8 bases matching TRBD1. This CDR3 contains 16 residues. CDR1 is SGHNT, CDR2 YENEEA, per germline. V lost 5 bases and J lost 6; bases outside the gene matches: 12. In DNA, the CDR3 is TGTGCCAGCAGCCCACCCCGGGACAGGACTACCAATGAGCAGTTCTTC. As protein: CASSPPRDRTTNEQFF.

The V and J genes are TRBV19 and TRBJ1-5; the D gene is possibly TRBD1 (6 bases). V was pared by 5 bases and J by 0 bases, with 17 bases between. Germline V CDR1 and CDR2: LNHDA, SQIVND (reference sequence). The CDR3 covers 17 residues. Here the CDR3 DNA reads TGTGCCAGTAGTCCCCCGGGGACACTATATAGCAATCAGCCCCAGCATTTT. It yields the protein CASSPPGTLYSNQPQHF.

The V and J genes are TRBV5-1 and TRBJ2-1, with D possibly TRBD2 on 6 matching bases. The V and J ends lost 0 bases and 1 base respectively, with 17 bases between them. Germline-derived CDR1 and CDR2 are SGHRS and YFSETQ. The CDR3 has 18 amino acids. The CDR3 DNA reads TGCGCCAGCAGCTTGGCCCGGTTGGCGGGGCGATCCTACAATGAGCAGTTCTTC. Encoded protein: CASSLARLAGRSYNEQFF.

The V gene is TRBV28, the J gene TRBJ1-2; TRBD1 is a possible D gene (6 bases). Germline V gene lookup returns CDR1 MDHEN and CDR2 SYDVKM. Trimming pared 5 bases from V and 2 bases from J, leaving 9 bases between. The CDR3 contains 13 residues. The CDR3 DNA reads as TGTGCCAGCAGTCCGACAGGAAACTATGGCTACACCTTC. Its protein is CASSPTGNYGYTF.

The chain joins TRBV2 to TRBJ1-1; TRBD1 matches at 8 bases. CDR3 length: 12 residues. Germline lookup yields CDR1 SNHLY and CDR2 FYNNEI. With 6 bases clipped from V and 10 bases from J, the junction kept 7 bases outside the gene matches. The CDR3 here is CASRERQGIAFF. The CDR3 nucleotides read TGTGCCAGCAGGGAGAGACAGGGGATAGCTTTCTTT.